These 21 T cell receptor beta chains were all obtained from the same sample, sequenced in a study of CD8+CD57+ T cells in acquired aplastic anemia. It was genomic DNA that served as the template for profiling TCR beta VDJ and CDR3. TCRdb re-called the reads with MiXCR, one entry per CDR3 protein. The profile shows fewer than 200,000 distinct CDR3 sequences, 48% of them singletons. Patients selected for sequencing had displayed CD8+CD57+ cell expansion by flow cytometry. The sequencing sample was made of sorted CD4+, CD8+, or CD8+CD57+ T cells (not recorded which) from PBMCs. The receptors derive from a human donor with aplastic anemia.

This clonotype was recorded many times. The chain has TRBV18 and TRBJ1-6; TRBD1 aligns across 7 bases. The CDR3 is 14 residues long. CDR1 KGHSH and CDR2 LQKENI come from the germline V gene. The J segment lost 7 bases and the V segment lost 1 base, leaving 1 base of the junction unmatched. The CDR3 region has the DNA TGTGCCAGCTCACCACAGGGGGCCAATTCACCCCTCCACTTT. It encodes CASSPQGANSPLHF.

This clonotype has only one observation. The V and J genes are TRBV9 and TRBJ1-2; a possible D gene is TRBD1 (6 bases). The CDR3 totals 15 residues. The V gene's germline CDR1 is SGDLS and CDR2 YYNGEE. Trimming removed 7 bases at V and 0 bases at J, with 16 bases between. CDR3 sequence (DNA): TGTGCCAGCGACCCGGCAGGACAGCCTAACTATGGCTACACCTTC. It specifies CASDPAGQPNYGYTF.

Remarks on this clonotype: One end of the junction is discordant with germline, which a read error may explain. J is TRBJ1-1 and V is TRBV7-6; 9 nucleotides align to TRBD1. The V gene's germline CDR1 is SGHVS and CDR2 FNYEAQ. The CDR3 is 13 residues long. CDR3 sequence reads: CASSVDRGWVPVF. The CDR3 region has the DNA TGTGCCAGCAGCGTGGACAGGGGTTGGGTACCGGTCTTT.

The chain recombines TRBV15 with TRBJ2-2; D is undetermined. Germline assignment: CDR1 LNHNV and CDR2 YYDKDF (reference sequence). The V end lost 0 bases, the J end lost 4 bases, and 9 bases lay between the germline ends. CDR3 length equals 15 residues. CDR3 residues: CATSRDVSATGELFF. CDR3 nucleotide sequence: TGTGCCACCAGCAGAGATGTGTCCGCCACCGGGGAGCTGTTTTTT.

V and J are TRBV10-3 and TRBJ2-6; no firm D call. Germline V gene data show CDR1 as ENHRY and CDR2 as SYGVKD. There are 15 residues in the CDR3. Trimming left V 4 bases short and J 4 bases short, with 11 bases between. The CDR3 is CAISGQGAGANVLTF. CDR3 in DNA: TGTGCCATCAGTGGTCAAGGCGCGGGGGCCAACGTCCTGACTTTC.

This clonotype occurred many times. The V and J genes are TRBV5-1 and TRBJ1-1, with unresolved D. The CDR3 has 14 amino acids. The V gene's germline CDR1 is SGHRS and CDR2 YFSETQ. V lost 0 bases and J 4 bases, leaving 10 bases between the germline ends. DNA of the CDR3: TGCGCCAGCAGCTTGGGTGGATCGGGCACTGAAGCTTTCTTT. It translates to CASSLGGSGTEAFF. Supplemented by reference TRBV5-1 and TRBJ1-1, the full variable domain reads KAGVTQTPRYLIKTRGQQVTLSCSPISGHRSVSWYQQTPGQGLQFLFEYFSETQRNKGNFPGRFSGRQFSNSRSEMNVSTLELGDSALYLCASSLGGSGTEAFFGQGTRLTVV.

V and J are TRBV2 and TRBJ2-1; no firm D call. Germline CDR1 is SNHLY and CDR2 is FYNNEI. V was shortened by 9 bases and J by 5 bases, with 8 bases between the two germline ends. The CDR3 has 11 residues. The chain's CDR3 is CARNGDNEQFF. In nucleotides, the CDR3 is TGTGCCAGAAACGGAGACAATGAGCAGTTCTTC.

The CDR3: CSARGEGNYGYTF. CDR3 in DNA: TGCAGTGCCAGGGGAGAGGGTAACTATGGCTACACCTTC. This rearrangement joins TRBV29-1 to TRBJ1-2; possibly TRBD1 for D (6 bases). Germline V gene sequence: CDR1 SQVTM, CDR2 ANQGSEA. The CDR3 is 13 residues long.

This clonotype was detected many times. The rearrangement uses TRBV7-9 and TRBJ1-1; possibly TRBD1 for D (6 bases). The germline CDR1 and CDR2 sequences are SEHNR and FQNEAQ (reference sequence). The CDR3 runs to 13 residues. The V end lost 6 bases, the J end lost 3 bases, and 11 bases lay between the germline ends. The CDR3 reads CASRGAWDTEAFF. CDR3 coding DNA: TGTGCCAGCAGGGGGGCTTGGGACACTGAAGCTTTCTTT.

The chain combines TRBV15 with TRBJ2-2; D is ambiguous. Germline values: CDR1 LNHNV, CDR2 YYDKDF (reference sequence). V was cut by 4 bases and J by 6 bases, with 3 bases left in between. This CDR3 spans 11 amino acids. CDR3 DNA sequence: TGTGCCACCAGCATCCCCGGGGAGCTGTTTTTT. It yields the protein CATSIPGELFF.

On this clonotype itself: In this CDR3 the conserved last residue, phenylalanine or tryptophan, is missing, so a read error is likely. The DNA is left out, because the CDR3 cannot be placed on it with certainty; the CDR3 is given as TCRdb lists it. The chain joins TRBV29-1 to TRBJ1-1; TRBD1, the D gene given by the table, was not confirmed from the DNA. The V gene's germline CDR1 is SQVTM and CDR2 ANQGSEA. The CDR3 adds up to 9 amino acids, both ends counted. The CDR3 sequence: CSVDPGGMI.

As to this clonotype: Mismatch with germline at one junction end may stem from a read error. Written as DNA, the CDR3 is TGTGTCAGCAGCTTGGGTCTAGCGATATCCTACGAGCAGTACTTC. Residues: CVSSLGLAISYEQYF. J is TRBJ2-7 and V is TRBV13; maybe TRBD2 (6 bases). The germline V gene has CDR1 PRHDT and CDR2 FYEKMQ (reference sequence). This CDR3 contains 15 residues.

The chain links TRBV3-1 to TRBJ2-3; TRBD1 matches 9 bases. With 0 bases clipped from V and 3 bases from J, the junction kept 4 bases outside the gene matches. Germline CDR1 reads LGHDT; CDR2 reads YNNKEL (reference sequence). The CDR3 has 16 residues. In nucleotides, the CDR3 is TGTGCCAGCAGCCAAGATGGGACAGGGTGGACAGATACGCAGTATTTT. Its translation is CASSQDGTGWTDTQYF.

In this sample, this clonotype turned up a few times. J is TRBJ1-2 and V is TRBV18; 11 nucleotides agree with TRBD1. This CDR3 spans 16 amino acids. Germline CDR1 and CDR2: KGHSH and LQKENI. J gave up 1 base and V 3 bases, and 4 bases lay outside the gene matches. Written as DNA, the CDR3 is TGTGCCAGCTCACCCAGGACAGGGGGCCGTAACTATGGCTACACCTTC. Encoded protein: CASSPRTGGRNYGYTF.

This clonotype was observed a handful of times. The CDR3 protein is CAISFTGENTEAFF. The CDR3, as DNA: TGTGCCATCAGTTTCACAGGGGAGAACACTGAAGCTTTCTTT. The genes are TRBV10-3 and TRBJ1-1; 7 bases align to TRBD1. Germline V gene data show CDR1 as ENHRY and CDR2 as SYGVKD. V shed 5 bases and J 1 base; nucleotides not matched to a gene: 4. The CDR3 sequence is 14 residues long.

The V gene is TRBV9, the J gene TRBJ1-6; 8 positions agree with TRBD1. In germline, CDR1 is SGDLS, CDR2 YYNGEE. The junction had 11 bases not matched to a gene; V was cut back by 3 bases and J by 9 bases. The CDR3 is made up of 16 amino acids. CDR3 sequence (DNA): TGTGCCAGCAGCGAGAGTTTAGGACAGGGCACTTCACCCCTCCACTTT. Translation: CASSESLGQGTSPLHF.

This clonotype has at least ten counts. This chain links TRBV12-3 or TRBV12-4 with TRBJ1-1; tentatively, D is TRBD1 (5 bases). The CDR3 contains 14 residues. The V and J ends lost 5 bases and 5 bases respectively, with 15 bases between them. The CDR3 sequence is CASSGARGGTEAFF. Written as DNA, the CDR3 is TGTGCCAGCAGTGGAGCAAGGGGTGGAACTGAAGCTTTCTTT.

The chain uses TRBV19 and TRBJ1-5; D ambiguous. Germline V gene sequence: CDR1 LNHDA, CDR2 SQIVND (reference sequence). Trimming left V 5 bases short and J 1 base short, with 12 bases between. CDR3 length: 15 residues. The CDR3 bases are TGTGCCAGTAGTCCCTCTGGAGGAAGCAATCAGCCCCAGCATTTT. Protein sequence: CASSPSGGSNQPQHF.

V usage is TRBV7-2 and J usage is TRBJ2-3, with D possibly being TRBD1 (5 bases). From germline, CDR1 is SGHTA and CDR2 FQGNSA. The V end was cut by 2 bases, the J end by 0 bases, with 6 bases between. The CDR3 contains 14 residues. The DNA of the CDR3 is TGTGCCAGCAGCTTACCAGGGAGCACAGATACGCAGTATTTT. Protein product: CASSLPGSTDTQYF.

In nucleotides, the CDR3 is TGTGCCAGCAGCTTCTCTTACAGGACAGAGAACACTGAAGCTTTCTTT. This codes for CASSFSYRTENTEAFF. The genes are TRBV11-1 and TRBJ1-1, with D tentatively TRBD1 (6 bases). In germline, CDR1 is SGHAT, CDR2 FQDESV (reference sequence). This CDR3 comprises 16 residues. V was pared by 3 bases and J by 1 base, with 15 bases between. The full variable domain, its missing parts supplied by reference TRBV11-1 and TRBJ1-1, is EAEVAQSPRYKITEKSQAVAFWCDPISGHATLYWYRQILGQGPELLVQFQDESVVDDSQLPKDRFSAERLKGVDSTLKIQPAELGDSAMYLCASSFSYRTENTEAFFGQGTRLTVV.

CDR3 residues: CASSYSGNTEAFF. CDR3 nucleotide sequence: TGTGCCAGCAGTTATTCCGGGAACACTGAAGCTTTCTTT. The chain uses TRBV7-9 and TRBJ1-1; D gene uncertain. The V end lost 6 bases, the J end lost 1 base, and 9 bases lay between the germline ends. Germline V lookup: CDR1 SEHNR, CDR2 FQNEAQ (reference sequence). The CDR3 consists of 13 residues. The full variable domain, rest sourced from reference TRBV7-9 and TRBJ1-1, is DTGVSQNPRHKITKRGQNVTFRCDPISEHNRLYWYRQTLGQGPEFLTYFQNEAQLEKSRLLSDRFSAERPKGSFSTLEIQRTEQGDSAMYLCASSYSGNTEAFFGQGTRLTVV.